The 24 T cell receptor beta chains listed next were all sequenced from one sample in a study of blood T cell repertoires in COVID-19. Clones were sequenced by immunoSEQ multiplex PCR, and TCRdb holds only the in-frame ones, with some missing. Of about 140,000 clones listed, about 88% are singletons. Sequencing was performed on peripheral blood. The origin of the receptors is a human donor with COVID-19, enrolled during active disease. The donor label of this sample is uncertain.

This clone is a singleton in its sample. V is TRBV5-1 and J is TRBJ2-3, with TRBD1 as a possible D gene (5 bases). The V end was cut by 0 bases, the J end by 2 bases, with 7 bases between. The CDR3 loop spans 14 amino acids. CDR1 and CDR2 from the germline V gene are SGHRS and YFSETQ. The CDR3 region is CASSLGQYTDTQYF. The DNA for the CDR3 is TGCGCCAGCAGCTTGGGACAGTACACAGATACGCAGTATTTT.

This clone was recorded a few times. The rearrangement uses TRBV4-1 and TRBJ2-7; 9 positions match TRBD1. The junction had 4 bases not matched to a gene; V was cut back by 1 base and J by 3 bases. The length of the CDR3 is 15 residues. Germline loops: CDR1 MGHRA, CDR2 YSYEKL. The CDR3 protein is CASSQVLGQGYEQYF. The CDR3 DNA sequence: TGCGCCAGCAGCCAAGTGTTGGGACAGGGCTACGAGCAGTACTTC.

V is TRBV27 and J is TRBJ1-2, with TRBD1 matching 9 bases. The CDR3 extends over 14 amino acids. The junction had 1 base not matched to a gene; V was cut back by 2 bases and J by 3 bases. In germline, CDR1 is MNHEY, CDR2 SMNVEV (reference sequence). This chain's CDR3 is CASSLGTGHYGYTF. The CDR3 DNA is TGTGCCAGCAGTTTAGGGACAGGGCACTATGGCTACACCTTC.

The V gene is TRBV6-1, the J gene TRBJ1-2; maybe TRBD1 (5 bases). The CDR3 is made up of 15 amino acids. Trimming removed 3 bases from V and 8 bases from J, with 19 bases in between. The germline gives CDR1 MNHNS, CDR2 SASEGT. CDR3 in amino acids: CASSDTIQAPGGYTF. The CDR3 bases are TGTGCCAGCAGTGATACGATACAGGCTCCCGGGGGCTACACCTTC.

There are many counts of this clone. V gene TRBV7-9 combines with J gene TRBJ2-7; D unclear. The length of the CDR3 is 12 residues. V was pared by 5 bases and J by 6 bases, with 11 bases between. Germline V gene lookup returns CDR1 SEHNR and CDR2 FQNEAQ (reference sequence). The CDR3 DNA reads TGTGCCAGCAGCAGGGAAGCTGTCGAGCAGTACTTC. This sequence encodes CASSREAVEQYF.

This rearrangement joins TRBV10-2 to TRBJ2-5; 10 bases map to TRBD2. The germline CDR1 and CDR2 sequences are WSHSY and SAAADI. The CDR3 has 17 residues. The V gene end was trimmed by 7 bases and the J gene end by 3 bases; junction bases not matched to a gene: 14. CDR3 protein: CASKEWASGGKEETQYF. Written as DNA, the CDR3 is TGCGCCAGCAAAGAGTGGGCTAGCGGGGGCAAAGAAGAGACCCAGTACTTC.

The J gene is TRBJ2-1, the V gene TRBV2; 8 bases align to TRBD2. CDR3 length: 13 amino acids. J lost 4 bases, V lost 8 bases, and 4 bases had no gene match. Germline assignment: CDR1 SNHLY and CDR2 FYNNEI. This CDR3 is CASSGGNYNEQFF. CDR3 nucleotides: TGTGCCAGCTCGGGGGGGAATTACAATGAGCAGTTCTTC.

CDR3 protein: CASSLARERHTEAFF. In nucleotides, the CDR3 is TGTGCCAGCAGCTTAGCAAGGGAGAGGCACACTGAAGCTTTCTTT. The V and J genes are TRBV7-8 and TRBJ1-1; no definite D call. Trimming removed 0 bases at V and 3 bases at J, with 11 bases between. CDR3 length: 15 residues. Germline loops: CDR1 SGHVS, CDR2 FQNEAQ.

This chain links TRBV5-6 with TRBJ2-2; the D gene is possibly TRBD1 (6 bases). Trimming took 3 bases from V and 6 from J, leaving 9 bases between them. This CDR3 is 13 amino acids long. Germline V gene lookup returns CDR1 SGHDT and CDR2 YYEEEE. The CDR3 DNA is TGTGCCAGCAGCTGGGGGCTGGCCGGGGAGCTGTTTTTT. It specifies CASSWGLAGELFF.

This clone was found once. The chain uses TRBV5-1 and TRBJ2-2, with 8 bases matching TRBD2. With 0 bases clipped from V and 6 bases from J, the junction kept 4 bases outside the gene matches. The length of the CDR3 is 15 residues. Germline V gene data show CDR1 as SGHRS and CDR2 as YFSETQ. CDR3 sequence (DNA): TGCGCCAGCAGCTTGGCATCCGGGGGGGCCGGGGAGCTGTTTTTT. This gives the protein CASSLASGGAGELFF.

The chain is built from TRBV27 and TRBJ1-4; maybe TRBD1 (5 bases). V was trimmed by 3 bases and J by 7 bases, leaving 15 bases between them. The germline V gene encodes CDR1 MNHEY and CDR2 SMNVEV (reference sequence). The CDR3 loop spans 15 amino acids. CDR3 amino acids: CASSLWGVRGEKLFF. The CDR3 DNA follows: TGTGCCAGCAGTTTGTGGGGGGTGAGAGGTGAAAAACTGTTTTTT. Full variable domain (remainder filled in from reference TRBV27 and TRBJ1-4): EAQVTQNPRYLITVTGKKLTVTCSQNMNHEYMSWYRQDPGLGLRQIYYSMNVEVTDKGDVPEGYKVSRKEKRNFPLILESPSPNQTSLYFCASSLWGVRGEKLFFGSGTQLSVL.

V is TRBV9 and J is TRBJ1-1; tentatively, D is TRBD1 (5 bases). This CDR3 is built from 15 residues. Germline CDR1 and CDR2: SGDLS and YYNGEE. The germline V and J ends were trimmed by 7 bases and 0 bases, with 16 bases remaining between them. The CDR3 sequence: CASGPSGGMNTEAFF. In nucleotides, the CDR3 is TGTGCCAGCGGACCTTCGGGGGGAATGAACACTGAAGCTTTCTTT.

The chain recombines TRBV11-1 with TRBJ1-1; no definite D call. The CDR3 extends over 14 amino acids. Germline lookup yields CDR1 SGHAT and CDR2 FQDESV (reference sequence). Trimming stripped 6 bases from V and 5 bases from J, with 16 bases between. CDR3 bases: TGTGCCAGCAGTCGTCACGGGTCGGGGACTGAAGCTTTCTTT. It encodes CASSRHGSGTEAFF.

This rearrangement joins TRBV5-1 to TRBJ1-3; D possibly corresponds to TRBD1 (5 bases). Trimming took off 0 bases at V and 4 bases at J, with 8 bases between the two ends. Germline V gene lookup returns CDR1 SGHRS and CDR2 YFSETQ. There are 14 residues in the CDR3. The CDR3 coding sequence is TGCGCCAGCAGCTTGGCAGGGATCGGAAACACCATATATTTT. Translating it yields CASSLAGIGNTIYF.

This clone was seen only once. This chain joins TRBV6-6 and TRBJ1-4; D may be TRBD1 (6 bases). The germline V gene encodes CDR1 MNHNY and CDR2 SVGAGI (reference sequence). Trimming shortened V by 2 bases and J by 8 bases, and 12 bases separated the two germline ends. This CDR3 has 14 residues. This CDR3 is CASSYHRTEEKLFF. The CDR3, as DNA: TGTGCCAGCAGTTACCACCGGACAGAGGAAAAACTGTTTTTT.

This clone has a handful of counts. V and J are TRBV18 and TRBJ1-1; the D is unclear. Trimming took 1 base from V and 1 from J, leaving 10 bases between them. CDR1 and CDR2 (germline): KGHSH, LQKENI. The CDR3 contains 15 residues. This CDR3 is CASSPLWEQNTEAFF. The CDR3 coding sequence is TGTGCCAGCTCACCACTATGGGAGCAGAACACTGAAGCTTTCTTT.

The chain recombines TRBV18 with TRBJ1-5; TRBD1 is a possible D gene (5 bases). Germline CDR1 and CDR2: KGHSH and LQKENI. V lost 2 bases and J 5 bases, leaving 19 bases between the germline ends. The CDR3 is 17 residues long. The DNA of the CDR3 is TGTGCCAGCTCACCATCGCGGGAGGGGACCGGCTATCAGCCCCAGCATTTT. Translated, it gives CASSPSREGTGYQPQHF.

V and J are TRBV6-5 and TRBJ2-2, with D possibly matching TRBD2 (5 bases). V lost 3 bases and J 0 bases, leaving 8 bases between the germline ends. The CDR3 sequence is 15 residues long. Germline values: CDR1 MNHEY, CDR2 SVGAGI. CDR3 nucleotide sequence: TGTGCCAGCAGTTATGGGAGCCCGAACACCGGGGAGCTGTTTTTT. This translates into CASSYGSPNTGELFF.

The V and J genes are TRBV7-9 and TRBJ1-3; D not resolved. CDR1 and CDR2 (germline): SEHNR, FQNEAQ (reference sequence). The CDR3 is 14 residues long. V was shortened by 2 bases and J by 0 bases, with 5 bases between the two germline ends. As DNA, the CDR3 is TGTGCCAGCAGCTTACCCCGCTCTGGAAACACCATATATTTT. It translates to CASSLPRSGNTIYF.

The chain recombines TRBV2 with TRBJ2-7, with 11 bases aligning to TRBD2. The CDR3 is made up of 14 amino acids. Trimming at V came to 6 bases and at J to 6 bases, leaving 7 bases not matched to a gene. Germline CDR1 is SNHLY and CDR2 is FYNNEI. CDR3 region: CASRIAGGPGEQYF. CDR3 nucleotide sequence: TGTGCCAGCAGGATAGCGGGAGGGCCAGGCGAGCAGTACTTC. The variable domain in full, completed from reference TRBV2 and TRBJ2-7, reads EPEVTQTPSHQVTQMGQEVILRCVPISNHLYFYWYRQILGQKVEFLVSFYNNEISEKSEIFDDQFSVERPDGSNFTLKIRSTKLEDSAMYFCASRIAGGPGEQYFGPGTRLTVT.

The chain joins TRBV4-1 to TRBJ2-7, with TRBD2 identical over 8 bases. In germline, CDR1 is MGHRA, CDR2 YSYEKL. This CDR3 comprises 15 residues. V gave up 2 bases and J gave up 3 bases; unmatched junction bases: 6. CDR3: CASSQRQRESYEQYF. CDR3 DNA sequence: TGCGCCAGCAGCCAACGACAGCGGGAGAGCTACGAGCAGTACTTC.

The rearrangement links TRBV12-2 to TRBJ2-2; the DNA was not compared with TRBD1, the D call given in the table. TRBV12-2 is reported as a pseudogene. The CDR3 contains 15 residues. The CDR3 protein is CASRLAETVTGELFF. Written as DNA, the CDR3 is TGTGCAAGTCGCTTAGCGGAGACAGTCACCGGGGAGCTGTTTTTT.

The V call is TRBV14, the J call TRBJ2-2; D is perhaps TRBD2 (5 bases). The CDR3 length is 17 residues. Germline V CDR1 and CDR2: SGHDN, FVKESK. Trimming shortened V by 0 bases and J by 3 bases, and 14 bases separated the two germline ends. CDR3 loop: CASSQDLVRGYTGELFF. CDR3 coding DNA: TGTGCCAGCAGCCAAGATCTTGTCCGGGGATACACCGGGGAGCTGTTTTTT.

V and J are TRBV7-9 and TRBJ1-1, with D tentatively TRBD1 (5 bases). Trimming took off 1 base at V and 6 bases at J, with 18 bases between the two ends. CDR3 length equals 16 residues. Germline CDR1 reads SEHNR; CDR2 reads FQNEAQ (reference sequence). The CDR3 region has the DNA TGTGCCAGCAGCTTAGGGCGGCAGGGTATGAGAGCTGAAGCTTTCTTT. Protein: CASSLGRQGMRAEAFF.